This T cell receptor (beta chain) was identified during a study of PD-1 blockade in classical Hodgkin lymphoma. General observations from the study: Researchers reported that CD4+ TCR diversity, though not CD8+, rose significantly by C4D1.

In every patient, relapse followed autologous stem cell transplantation, while exposure to brentuximab vedotin differed. Worth noting for this clone: The antigen is not known.

CDR1 is SGHTA, CDR2 FQGNSA, per germline. This CDR3 has 16 residues. With 5 bases removed from V and 0 bases from J, the gap between germline ends came to 14 bases. TCRdb keeps only in-frame clones here, not all; method: immunoSEQ multiplex PCR. The table shows about 97,000 clones, with over 70% occurring only once. J is TRBJ2-1 and V is TRBV7-2; D is uncertain. The sequenced sample was peripheral blood mononuclear cells (PBMCs), obtained at baseline. The TCR originated in a human donor with classical Hodgkin lymphoma. CDR3 nucleotides: TGTGCCAGCAGCCCCCGGTCTTCGAGCTCCTACAATGAGCAGTTCTTC. This codes for CASSPRSSSSYNEQFF.